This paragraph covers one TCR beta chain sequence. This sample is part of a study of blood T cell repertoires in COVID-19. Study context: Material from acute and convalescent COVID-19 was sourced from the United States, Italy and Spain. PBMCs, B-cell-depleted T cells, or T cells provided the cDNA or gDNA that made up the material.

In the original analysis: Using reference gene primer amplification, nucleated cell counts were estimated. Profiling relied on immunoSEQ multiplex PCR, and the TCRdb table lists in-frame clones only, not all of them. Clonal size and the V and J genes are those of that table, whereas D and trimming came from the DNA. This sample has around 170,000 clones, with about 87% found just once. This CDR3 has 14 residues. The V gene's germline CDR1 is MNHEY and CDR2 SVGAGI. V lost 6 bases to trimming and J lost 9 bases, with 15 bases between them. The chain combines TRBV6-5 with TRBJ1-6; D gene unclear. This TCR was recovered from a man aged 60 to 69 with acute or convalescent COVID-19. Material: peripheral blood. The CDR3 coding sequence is TGTGCCAGCAGACGAATTACAGAGGGTTCACCCCTCCACTTT. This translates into CASRRITEGSPLHF.